Listed here are 12 T cell receptor beta chains from one sample, sequenced in a study of lung T cells in sarcoidosis with Löfgren's syndrome. TCRdb redid the calling of the reads with MiXCR, one entry per CDR3 protein. The sample has 60,000 or so distinct CDR3 sequences; 21% are singletons. Sequences were obtained from CD4+ T cells from PBMCs. The receptors stem from a human donor with sarcoidosis (Löfgren's syndrome or another form), or a control subject (not recorded which).

This clonotype showed up just a few times. V usage is TRBV24-1 and J usage is TRBJ2-3, with 11 bases identical to TRBD2. This CDR3 is built from 16 residues. J gave up 2 bases and V 5 bases, and 5 bases lay outside the gene matches. Germline lookup yields CDR1 KGHDR and CDR2 SFDVKD. CDR3 loop: CATSGGTSGDTDTQYF. DNA for the CDR3: TGTGCCACCAGTGGCGGGACTAGCGGCGACACAGATACGCAGTATTTT.

This clonotype was detected many times. This CDR3 reads CASSLALNQPQHF. As DNA, the CDR3 is TGCGCCAGCAGCTTGGCCCTTAATCAGCCCCAGCATTTT. The V and J genes are TRBV5-1 and TRBJ1-5; the D is unclear. With 0 bases removed from V and 4 bases from J, the gap between germline ends came to 5 bases. CDR1 SGHRS and CDR2 YFSETQ come from the germline V gene. The CDR3 is 13 amino acids.

This clonotype was detected many times. The gene calls are TRBV11-2 and TRBJ1-5; no clear D. V lost 3 bases and J lost 0, with 6 bases in between. CDR1 and CDR2 from the germline V gene are SGHAT and FQNNGV. The CDR3 is 14 residues long. CDR3 nucleotide sequence: TGTGCCAGCAGCTTGTCAGATAGCAATCAGCCCCAGCATTTT. Translated: CASSLSDSNQPQHF. Variable domain in full (rest from reference TRBV11-2 and TRBJ1-5): EAGVAQSPRYKIIEKRQSVAFWCNPISGHATLYWYQQILGQGPKLLIQFQNNGVVDDSQLPKDRFSAERLKGVDSTLKIQPAKLEDSAVYLCASSLSDSNQPQHFGDGTRLSIL.

This clonotype was recorded many times. The chain has TRBV7-2 and TRBJ2-2, with D maybe TRBD2 (5 bases). Germline CDR1 and CDR2: SGHTA and FQGNSA. V gave up 4 bases and J gave up 9 bases, with 12 bases separating them. This CDR3 region has 13 residues. The CDR3 protein is CASSSPGGRELFF. The DNA for the CDR3 is TGTGCCAGCAGCTCTCCAGGCGGGCGGGAGCTGTTTTTT.

Note on this clonotype: Its ends do not fully match the called genes, so a read error is possible. CDR3 coding DNA: TGCAGTGCTAGGAGGCCACTAGCGGGGGCCCCCGGCGGGGATCTGTTTTTT. This codes for CSARRPLAGAPGGDLFF. The genes are TRBV20-1 and TRBJ2-2; 11 positions agree with TRBD2. CDR1 DFQATT and CDR2 SNEGSKA come from the germline V gene (reference sequence). The CDR3 runs 17 residues.

This chain joins TRBV7-2 and TRBJ1-2; 9 positions match TRBD1. With V trimmed by 0 bases and J by 5 bases, 7 bases remained unmatched. Germline CDR1 reads SGHTA; CDR2 reads FQGNSA. The CDR3 consists of 16 residues. The CDR3 region has the DNA TGTGCCAGCAGCTTAGCTAGTTCCGGGACAGGGTATGGCTACACCTTC. Its translation is CASSLASSGTGYGYTF.

This clonotype was picked up many times. V and J are TRBV7-9 and TRBJ2-7; D remains unclear. CDR1 SEHNR and CDR2 FQNEAQ come from the germline V gene (reference sequence). This CDR3 comprises 15 residues. V was clipped by 5 bases and J by 5 bases, with 19 bases between them. The CDR3 nucleotides are TGTGCCAGCAGCGTATTCGAAAATCCACGGCACGAGCAGTACGTC. Translated, it gives CASSVFENPRHEQYV.

This clonotype has more than one count but fewer than ten. CDR3 protein: CAISWDGSYEQYF. CDR3 bases: TGTGCCATCAGTTGGGACGGGTCTTATGAGCAGTACTTC. The rearrangement uses TRBV10-3 and TRBJ2-7; tentatively, D is TRBD1 or TRBD2 (5 bases each). V was pared by 5 bases and J by 7 bases, with 15 bases between. The germline CDR1 and CDR2 sequences are ENHRY and SYGVKD. The CDR3 has 13 amino acids.

There are many counts of this clonotype. The J gene is TRBJ2-7, the V gene TRBV20-1; D possibly uses TRBD1 or TRBD2 (5 bases each). The ends were cut back, 4 bases at V and 1 base at J, with 14 bases in the middle. The V gene's germline CDR1 is DFQATT and CDR2 SNEGSKA (reference sequence). This CDR3 region has 14 residues. The CDR3 coding sequence is TGCAGTGCTATCGGGGACGGTGGATCCTACGAGCAGTACGTC. Translated, it gives CSAIGDGGSYEQYV.

As to this clonotype: Since a much larger clone is just one base distant, this may be a read error. The V gene is TRBV12-3 or TRBV12-4, the J gene TRBJ2-1; a weak D match, TRBD2 (5 bases). CDR3 size: 12 residues. The CDR3 bases are TGTGCCAGCAGTGCGGAGGAGGCTGAGCAGCTCTTC. The encoded protein is CASSAEEAEQLF.

This clonotype was counted ten times or more. V is TRBV27 and J is TRBJ1-1; 9 positions match TRBD1. The length of the CDR3 is 14 residues. Trimming cost V 5 bases and J 4 bases; bases outside gene matches: 5. Germline-derived CDR1 and CDR2 are MNHEY and SMNVEV (reference sequence). In DNA, the CDR3 is TGTGCCAGCAGTCCCGAGACAGGGGGCACTGAAGCTTTCTTT. Its protein is CASSPETGGTEAFF.

This clonotype was observed at least ten times. J is TRBJ2-3 and V is TRBV5-1; D call uncertain. Trimming took off 0 bases at V and 7 bases at J, with 9 bases between the two ends. The germline gives CDR1 SGHRS, CDR2 YFSETQ. The CDR3 totals 13 residues. CDR3 protein: CASSLEHGNTQYF. The CDR3 DNA sequence: TGCGCCAGCAGCTTGGAGCACGGAAATACGCAGTATTTT.